This is a list of T cell receptor beta chains from one sample in a study of shared clonotypes between healthy human individuals. This table comes from immunoSEQ multiplex PCR, and its TCRdb copy is limited to in-frame clones, with some not included. The sample yields 650,000 to 800,000 clones, 72% seen once. Sequencing was done on a sample of memory CD4+ T cells sorted from blood. All receptors come from a woman aged 25 to 45 in good health. CDR3s include the opening cysteine and the closing phenylalanine or tryptophan. D genes are given only for firm matches. For some rows the clone size is stated as once, few or many, or as a class when expanded; others skip it.

j_call d_call clone_size v_call cdr3_aa cdr3_nt
TRBJ1-1 . once TRBV28 CASIRRTEAFF TGTGCCAGCATCCGTCGAACTGAAGCTTTCTTT
TRBJ1-1 . . TRBV6-4 CASSPQAIGYTEAFF TGTGCCAGCAGTCCACAGGCAATTGGGTACACTGAAGCTTTCTTT
TRBJ2-7 . . TRBV11-2 CASSFQGVEQYF TGTGCCAGCAGCTTTCAGGGAGTCGAGCAGTACTTC
TRBJ1-1 TRBD1 . TRBV19 CASSNRDRGLTEAFF TGTGCCAGTAGTAACCGGGACAGGGGGCTTACTGAAGCTTTCTTT
TRBJ2-7 TRBD1 . TRBV7-2 CASSLTTGGYEQYF TGTGCCAGCAGCTTAACCACAGGGGGCTACGAGCAGTACTTC
TRBJ1-1 TRBD1 . TRBV4-2 CASSQDRGGTEAFF TGTGCCAGCAGCCAAGACAGGGGGGGGACTGAAGCTTTCTTT
TRBJ2-1 TRBD2 . TRBV19 CASSIAMAGGEQFF TGTGCCAGTAGTATCGCAATGGCGGGGGGTGAGCAGTTCTTC
TRBJ2-2 . . TRBV18 CASSPSGQLNTGELFF TGTGCCAGCTCACCCTCGGGACAACTGAACACCGGGGAGCTGTTTTTT
TRBJ2-1 . few TRBV6-1 CASSGEIGVAYNEQFF TGTGCCAGCAGTGGCGAAATAGGGGTTGCCTACAATGAGCAGTTCTTC
TRBJ2-7 TRBD1 . TRBV4-1 CASSPRDRDSYEQYF TGCGCCAGCAGCCCCCGGGACAGGGACTCCTACGAGCAGTACTTC
TRBJ2-7 TRBD2 . TRBV11-2 CASSFTGGGGHEQYF TGTGCCAGCAGCTTTACCGGGGGGGGCGGACACGAGCAGTACTTC
TRBJ1-6 . . TRBV28 CASSKGTTDNSPLHF TGTGCCAGCAGTAAGGGAACAACCGATAATTCACCCCTCCACTTT
TRBJ2-1 TRBD2 . TRBV19 CASSIAAGGPHEQFF TGTGCCAGTAGTATTGCAGCGGGAGGGCCCCATGAGCAGTTCTTC
TRBJ1-1 . . TRBV9 CASSVYQGTEAFF TGTGCCAGCAGCGTATATCAAGGAACTGAAGCTTTCTTT
TRBJ2-2 TRBD1 few TRBV2 CASRGGSINTGELFF TGTGCCAGCAGAGGGGGCTCTATTAACACCGGGGAGCTGTTTTTT
TRBJ2-3 . once TRBV28 CASSFQPGGTDTQYF TGTGCCAGCAGTTTTCAGCCCGGAGGCACAGATACGCAGTATTTT
TRBJ1-2 TRBD1 . TRBV6-1 CASSTPGQINYGYTF TGTGCCAGCAGTACACCGGGACAGATTAACTATGGCTACACCTTC
TRBJ2-5 . . TRBV27 CASSLFAGSSETQYF TGTGCCAGCAGTTTATTTGCGGGATCGTCAGAGACCCAGTACTTC
TRBJ2-6 . once TRBV7-9 CASSSDPRAGANVLTF TGTGCCAGCAGCTCAGACCCGAGGGCTGGGGCCAACGTCCTGACTTTC
TRBJ1-1 TRBD1 . TRBV12-5 CASGSSSGQGVNTEAFF TGTGCTAGTGGTTCCTCCTCCGGACAGGGGGTGAACACTGAAGCTTTCTTT
TRBJ2-7 . . TRBV19 CASSLRDGSYEQYF TGTGCCAGTAGTCTGCGCGACGGATCCTACGAGCAGTACTTC
TRBJ1-2 TRBD1 . TRBV28 CASSNGQGKTYGYTF TGTGCCAGCAGTAACGGACAGGGGAAAACCTATGGCTACACCTTC
TRBJ2-1 TRBD2 . TRBV7-2 CASSLPGLAGSNEQFF TGTGCCAGCAGCCTCCCGGGACTAGCGGGCAGCAATGAGCAGTTCTTC
TRBJ1-1 . . TRBV25-1 CASRFGFGTEAFF TGTGCCAGCAGATTCGGGTTCGGCACTGAAGCTTTCTTT
TRBJ1-1 . few TRBV6-4 CASSRTEGTEAFF TGTGCCAGCAGCAGGACAGAGGGCACTGAAGCTTTCTTT
TRBJ2-6 . . TRBV5-6 CASSFYSSSGANVLTF TGTGCCAGCAGCTTTTACAGCTCCTCTGGGGCCAACGTCCTGACTTTC
TRBJ1-1 . . TRBV5-4 CASSLGGGETEAFF TGTGCCAGCAGCTTGGGCGGGGGGGAGACTGAAGCTTTCTTT
TRBJ1-1 . . TRBV28 CASSTLRMNTEAFF TGTGCCAGCAGTACCCTCAGGATGAACACTGAAGCTTTCTTT
TRBJ2-7 TRBD2 . TRBV11-2 CASSSPRGLALSYEQYF TGTGCCAGCAGCTCCCCTAGGGGACTAGCGCTTTCCTACGAGCAGTACTTC
TRBJ2-7 . . TRBV4-1 CASSLTGEAYEQYF TGCGCCAGCAGCCTAACAGGGGAGGCCTACGAGCAGTACTTC
TRBJ1-5 . . TRBV6-5 CASSLQRLNQPQHF TGTGCCAGCAGTTTACAGCGGCTCAATCAGCCCCAGCATTTT
TRBJ1-1 . once TRBV19 CASSTRTRNTEAFF TGTGCCAGTAGTACCCGGACGAGAAACACTGAAGCTTTCTTT
TRBJ1-1 . . TRBV9 CASSVNNPGTEAFF TGTGCCAGCAGCGTCAATAACCCGGGTACTGAAGCTTTCTTT
TRBJ1-2 . . TRBV5-1 CASSYRRETDGYTF TGCGCCAGCAGCTACAGACGGGAGACGGATGGCTACACCTTC
TRBJ2-3 . . TRBV5-1 CASSLAWGPKSLPRDTQYF TGCGCCAGCAGCTTGGCGTGGGGGCCGAAATCTCTTCCTAGGGATACGCAGTATTTT
TRBJ2-7 TRBD2 . TRBV25-1 CASSDGAGGIHEQYF TGTGCCAGCAGTGACGGAGCGGGAGGTATACACGAGCAGTACTTC
TRBJ2-3 TRBD2 . TRBV5-1 CASSAGGLAGVWGAADTQYF TGCGCCAGCAGCGCCGGAGGACTAGCGGGAGTTTGGGGTGCGGCAGATACGCAGTATTTT
TRBJ2-1 TRBD1 once TRBV25-1 CASSERPPGQPPNEQFF TGTGCCAGCAGTGAACGACCGCCGGGACAGCCCCCCAATGAGCAGTTCTTC
TRBJ2-3 TRBD2 once TRBV6-6 CASSPGLAGTDTQYF TGTGCCAGCAGTCCGGGACTAGCGGGAACAGATACGCAGTATTTT
TRBJ2-2 TRBD1 . TRBV7-6 CASSLVGTVTTGELFF TGTGCCAGCAGCTTAGTCGGGACAGTTACGACCGGGGAGCTGTTTTTT